This is a list of T cell receptor beta chains from one sample in a study of cytomegalovirus exposure and HLA in healthy donors. Profiled with immunoSEQ multiplex PCR; TCRdb holds only in-frame clones, not every one. The repertoire holds about 160,000 clones, around four fifths seen once, with roughly 9.3% in the top ten. Material: PBMCs. The receptor source for this set is a man aged 18 to 29 in good health and CMV-seropositive. Each CDR3 is given with its conserved first and last residue. The D gene is left open where the match is weak. Some rows have no size entry. The others give once, few or many, or a class for an expanded clone.

j_call d_call v_call clone_size cdr3_aa cdr3_nt
TRBJ2-6 TRBD1 TRBV30 few CAWRGQFSGANVLTF TGTGCCTGGAGGGGACAGTTCTCTGGGGCCAACGTCCTGACTTTC
TRBJ1-2 NA TRBV2 NA CASSEAPGGNEGYTF TGTGCCAGCAGTGAAGCCCCGGGGGGGAACGAGGGCTACACCTTC
TRBJ1-1 NA TRBV27 NA CASSLEGQGAEAFF TGTGCCAGCAGTTTAGAAGGACAAGGGGCTGAAGCTTTCTTT
TRBJ2-7 NA TRBV10-1 once CASSDGAGPSREQYF TGCGCCAGCAGTGACGGTGCGGGCCCCTCCCGCGAGCAGTACTTC
TRBJ1-2 TRBD1 TRBV13 NA CASSPIGTGVYGYTF TGTGCCAGCAGCCCTATCGGGACAGGAGTCTATGGCTACACCTTC
TRBJ2-6 NA TRBV4-2 NA CASSQPSGANVLTF TGTGCCAGCAGCCAACCTTCTGGGGCCAACGTCCTGACTTTC
TRBJ2-7 TRBD1 TRBV28 large CASSHTGGIGEQYF TGTGCCAGCAGCCACACAGGGGGAATTGGAGAGCAGTACTTC
TRBJ2-7 NA TRBV29-1 NA CSVLQGYEQYF TGCAGCGTTTTACAGGGTTACGAGCAGTACTTC
TRBJ2-5 TRBD1 TRBV7-8 NA CASSPRQGKETQYF TGTGCCAGCAGCCCCCGACAGGGTAAAGAGACCCAGTACTTC
TRBJ2-7 TRBD2 TRBV18 NA CASSPGLEKLYEQYF TGTGCCAGCTCACCGGGACTAGAAAAACTCTACGAGCAGTACTTC
TRBJ2-5 NA TRBV5-6 NA CASSLGLAQETQYF TGTGCCAGCAGCTTGGGGCTAGCACAAGAGACCCAGTACTTC
TRBJ1-2 TRBD1 TRBV12-5 NA CASDPGQGYGYTF TGTGCTAGTGATCCGGGACAGGGTTATGGCTACACCTTC
TRBJ2-3 TRBD2 TRBV11-2 NA CASSLFSGSTDTQYF TGTGCCAGCAGCTTATTTAGCGGGAGTACAGATACGCAGTATTTT
TRBJ2-3 NA TRBV14 NA CASSVTSVGFTDTQYF TGTGCCAGCAGCGTAACTAGTGTGGGGTTCACAGATACGCAGTATTTT
TRBJ2-2 NA TRBV12-2 NA CASRLDRPNTGELFF TGTGCAAGTCGCCTGGACAGACCGAACACCGGGGAGCTGTTTTTT
TRBJ2-7 NA TRBV4-1 few CASSLGLGTPDEQYF TGCGCCAGCAGCTTGGGACTCGGGACTCCAGACGAGCAGTACTTC
TRBJ2-7 NA TRBV29-1 NA CSVEKTGEQYF TGCAGCGTTGAAAAGACGGGGGAGCAGTACTTC
TRBJ2-3 NA TRBV7-6 NA CASSGRIITDTQYF TGTGCCAGCAGTGGGAGGATTATCACAGATACGCAGTATTTT
TRBJ2-3 NA TRBV7-9 few CASSLQSGTDTQYF TGTGCCAGCAGCTTACAGTCCGGCACAGATACGCAGTATTTT
TRBJ1-1 NA TRBV5-8 few CASSLEFKEFTEAFF TGTGCCAGCAGCTTGGAATTCAAGGAGTTCACTGAAGCTTTCTTT
TRBJ2-3 NA TRBV4-2 NA CASSQEDWAGSTDTQYF TGTGCCAGCAGCCAAGAAGATTGGGCGGGGAGCACAGATACGCAGTATTTT
TRBJ1-2 NA TRBV13 few CASSAGTQSYGYTF TGTGCCAGCAGCGCCGGGACTCAAAGCTATGGCTACACCTTC
TRBJ1-1 TRBD1 TRBV6-1 NA CASRQGTPEAFF TGTGCCAGCAGACAGGGGACCCCTGAAGCTTTCTTT
TRBJ1-4 NA TRBV27 NA CASSFLGEDEKLFF TGTGCCAGCAGTTTTCTGGGTGAGGATGAAAAACTGTTTTTT
TRBJ2-3 TRBD2 TRBV5-1 NA CASSPAGQDTQYF TGCGCCAGCAGCCCAGCGGGGCAAGATACGCAGTATTTT
TRBJ1-5 TRBD1 TRBV9 NA CASSVGTGNQPQHF TGTGCCAGCAGCGTCGGGACAGGAAATCAGCCCCAGCATTTT
TRBJ2-3 TRBD2 TRBV7-2 NA CASSLHLSSGYPTDTQYF TGTGCCAGCAGCTTACATCTTAGTAGCGGGTACCCCACAGATACGCAGTATTTT
TRBJ2-7 TRBD1 TRBV11-2 few CASSLAGQPYEQYF TGTGCCAGCAGCTTAGCGGGACAGCCCTACGAGCAGTACTTC
TRBJ2-3 NA TRBV28 NA CASSNPSGTQYF TGTGCCAGCAGCAACCCCTCGGGTACGCAGTATTTT